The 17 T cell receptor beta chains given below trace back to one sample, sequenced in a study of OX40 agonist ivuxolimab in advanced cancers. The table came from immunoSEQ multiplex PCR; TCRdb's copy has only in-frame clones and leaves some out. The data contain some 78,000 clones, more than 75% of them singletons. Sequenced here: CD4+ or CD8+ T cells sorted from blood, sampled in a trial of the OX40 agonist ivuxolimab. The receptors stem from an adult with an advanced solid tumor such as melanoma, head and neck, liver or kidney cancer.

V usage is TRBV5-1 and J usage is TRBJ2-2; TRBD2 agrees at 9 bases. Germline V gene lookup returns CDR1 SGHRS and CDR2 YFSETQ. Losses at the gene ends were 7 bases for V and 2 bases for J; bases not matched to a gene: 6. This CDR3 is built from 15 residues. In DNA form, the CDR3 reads TGCGCCAGCGGAGCCGGGACTAGCAACACCGGGGAGCTGTTTTTT. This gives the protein CASGAGTSNTGELFF.

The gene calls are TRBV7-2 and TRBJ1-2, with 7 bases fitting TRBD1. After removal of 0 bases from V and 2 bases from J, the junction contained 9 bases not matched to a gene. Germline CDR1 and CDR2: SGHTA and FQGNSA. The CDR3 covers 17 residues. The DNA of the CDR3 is TGTGCCAGCAGCTTAGCGGAGGGGGCCGCAGGGAACTATGGCTACACCTTC. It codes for CASSLAEGAAGNYGYTF. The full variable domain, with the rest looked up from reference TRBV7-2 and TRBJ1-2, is GAGVSQSPSNKVTEKGKDVELRCDPISGHTALYWYRQSLGQGLEFLIYFQGNSAPDKSGLPSDRFSAERTGGSVSTLTIQRTQQEDSAVYLCASSLAEGAAGNYGYTFGSGTRLTVV.

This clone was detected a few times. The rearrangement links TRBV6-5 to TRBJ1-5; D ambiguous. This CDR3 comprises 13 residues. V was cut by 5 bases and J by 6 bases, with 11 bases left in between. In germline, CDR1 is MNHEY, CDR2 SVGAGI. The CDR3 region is CASSTTLTQPQHF. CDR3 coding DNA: TGTGCCAGCAGTACAACACTAACTCAGCCCCAGCATTTT.

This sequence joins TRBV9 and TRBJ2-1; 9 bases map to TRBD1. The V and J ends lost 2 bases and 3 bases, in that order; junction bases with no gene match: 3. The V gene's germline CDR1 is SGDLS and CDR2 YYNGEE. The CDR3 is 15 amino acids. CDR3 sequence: CASSVGQGFYNEQFF. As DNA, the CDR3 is TGTGCCAGCAGCGTTGGACAGGGGTTCTACAATGAGCAGTTCTTC.

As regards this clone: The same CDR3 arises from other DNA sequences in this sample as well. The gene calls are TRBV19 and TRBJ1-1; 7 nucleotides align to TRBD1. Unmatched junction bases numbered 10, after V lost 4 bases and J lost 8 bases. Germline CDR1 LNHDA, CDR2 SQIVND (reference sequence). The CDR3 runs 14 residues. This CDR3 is CASSRGGAWAEAFF. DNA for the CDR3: TGTGCCAGTAGTAGAGGGGGCGCCTGGGCCGAAGCTTTCTTT.

The CDR3 here is CASSAEGNEKLFF. The DNA of the CDR3 is TGTGCCAGCTCGGCGGAGGGCAATGAAAAACTGTTTTTT. The rearrangement uses TRBV18 and TRBJ1-4; unclear D gene. The CDR3 consists of 13 residues. Trimming removed 6 bases from V and 5 bases from J, with 10 bases in between. CDR1 and CDR2 from the germline V gene are KGHSH and LQKENI.

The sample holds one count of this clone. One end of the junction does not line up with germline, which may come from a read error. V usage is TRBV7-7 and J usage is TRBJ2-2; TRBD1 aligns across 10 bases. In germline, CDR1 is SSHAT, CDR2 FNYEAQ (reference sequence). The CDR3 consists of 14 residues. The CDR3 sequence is CASSSGTGAGELFF. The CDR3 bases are TGTGCTAGCAGCTCCGGGACAGGGGCCGGGGAGCTGTTTTTT.

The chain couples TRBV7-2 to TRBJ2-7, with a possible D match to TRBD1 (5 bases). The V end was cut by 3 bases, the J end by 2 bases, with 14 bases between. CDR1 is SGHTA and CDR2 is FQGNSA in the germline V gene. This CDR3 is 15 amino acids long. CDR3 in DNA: TGTGCCAGCAGCTTCCTGACTGGGGCCACCTACGAGCAGTACTTC. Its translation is CASSFLTGATYEQYF.

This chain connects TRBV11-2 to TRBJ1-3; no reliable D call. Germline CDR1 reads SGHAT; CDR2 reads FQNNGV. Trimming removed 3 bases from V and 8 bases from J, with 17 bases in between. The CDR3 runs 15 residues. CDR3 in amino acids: CASSLLPADRDTIYF. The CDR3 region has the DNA TGTGCCAGCAGCTTGCTCCCAGCGGATCGGGACACCATATATTTT.

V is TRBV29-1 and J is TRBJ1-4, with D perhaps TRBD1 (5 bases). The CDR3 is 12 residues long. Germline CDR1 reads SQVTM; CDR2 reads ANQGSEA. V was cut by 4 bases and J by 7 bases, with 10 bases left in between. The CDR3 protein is CSVALGGEKLFF. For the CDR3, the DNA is TGCAGCGTTGCGCTTGGGGGTGAAAAACTGTTTTTT.

CDR3 loop: CASSLGAGGAYNEQFF. CDR3 bases: TGTGCCAGCAGCTTAGGGGCGGGGGGCGCCTACAATGAGCAGTTCTTC. V usage is TRBV7-9 and J usage is TRBJ2-1, with 8 bases identical to TRBD2. The germline gives CDR1 SEHNR, CDR2 FQNEAQ (reference sequence). Trimming took 1 base from V and 2 from J; bases not matched to a gene: 4. The CDR3 extends over 16 amino acids.

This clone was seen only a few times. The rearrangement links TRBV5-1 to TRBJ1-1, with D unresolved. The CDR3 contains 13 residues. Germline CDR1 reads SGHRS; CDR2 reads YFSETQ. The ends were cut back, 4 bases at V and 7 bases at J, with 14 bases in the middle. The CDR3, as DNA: TGCGCCAGCAGCGGCTTTACAGTCGATGAAGCTTTCTTT. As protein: CASSGFTVDEAFF. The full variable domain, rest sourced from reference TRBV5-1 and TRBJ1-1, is KAGVTQTPRYLIKTRGQQVTLSCSPISGHRSVSWYQQTPGQGLQFLFEYFSETQRNKGNFPGRFSGRQFSNSRSEMNVSTLELGDSALYLCASSGFTVDEAFFGQGTRLTVV.

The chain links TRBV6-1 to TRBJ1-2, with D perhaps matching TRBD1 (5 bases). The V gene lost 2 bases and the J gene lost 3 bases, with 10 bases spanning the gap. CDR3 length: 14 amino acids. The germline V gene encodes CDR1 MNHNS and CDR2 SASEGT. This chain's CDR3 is CASSERDFDYGYTF. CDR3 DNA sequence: TGTGCCAGCAGTGAAAGGGACTTTGACTATGGCTACACCTTC.

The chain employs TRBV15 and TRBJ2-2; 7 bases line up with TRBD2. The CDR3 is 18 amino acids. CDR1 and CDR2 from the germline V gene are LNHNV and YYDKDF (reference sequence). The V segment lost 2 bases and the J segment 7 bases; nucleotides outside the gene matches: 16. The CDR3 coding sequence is TGTGCCACCAGCAGACCCCCCGGTGCGGGGGTAAGGAGCGGGGAGCTGTTTTTT. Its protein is CATSRPPGAGVRSGELFF.

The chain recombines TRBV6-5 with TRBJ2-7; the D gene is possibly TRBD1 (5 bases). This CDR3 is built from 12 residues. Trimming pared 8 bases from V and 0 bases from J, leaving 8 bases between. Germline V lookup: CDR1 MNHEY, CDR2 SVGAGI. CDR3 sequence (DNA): TGTGCCAGCGGGGCTACCTCCTACGAGCAGTACTTC. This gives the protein CASGATSYEQYF.

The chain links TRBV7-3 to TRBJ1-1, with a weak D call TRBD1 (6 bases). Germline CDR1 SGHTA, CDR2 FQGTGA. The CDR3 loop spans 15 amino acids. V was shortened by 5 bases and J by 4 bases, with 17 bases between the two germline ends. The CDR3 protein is CASSLYSTGTTEAFF. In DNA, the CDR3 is TGTGCCAGCAGCCTGTATTCTACAGGGACCACTGAAGCTTTCTTT.

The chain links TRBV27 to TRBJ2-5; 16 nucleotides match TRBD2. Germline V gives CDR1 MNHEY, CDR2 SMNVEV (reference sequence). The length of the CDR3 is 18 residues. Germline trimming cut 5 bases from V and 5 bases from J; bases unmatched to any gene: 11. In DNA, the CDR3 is TGTGCCAGCAGTCCAAGGGGACTAGCGGGGGGGCCCCCGGAGACCCAGTACTTC. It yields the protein CASSPRGLAGGPPETQYF.